A single sample gave rise to the 9 T cell receptor beta chains below, sequenced in a study of T cells in Graves' hyperthyroidism and ophthalmopathy. Amplification yielded TCR beta CDR3 regions, with RNA transcripts as the source. A set of HTBI primers served as the primers for a first-round RT-PCR of the TCR CDR3. TCRdb re-called the multiplex PCR reads with MiXCR, one entry per CDR3 protein. The sample has around 570,000 distinct CDR3 sequences, just under 20% seen once. Sequenced input: blood. The receptor set was obtained from a man aged 35 to 55 with Graves' ophthalmopathy.

This clonotype appeared a few times. V and J are TRBV27 and TRBJ1-2; 8 bases line up with TRBD1. The CDR3 is 14 amino acids. V dropped 4 bases and J dropped 5; count of bases not matched to a gene: 6. Germline V lookup: CDR1 MNHEY, CDR2 SMNVEV (reference sequence). CDR3 amino acids: CASSSGQGPYGYTF. In DNA form, the CDR3 reads TGTGCCAGCAGTTCAGGACAGGGCCCTTATGGCTACACCTTC.

This clonotype was seen only once. V is TRBV7-3 and J is TRBJ1-1, with D hard to call. Trimming cost V 2 bases and J 6 bases, with 13 bases left between them. Germline CDR1 SGHTA, CDR2 FQGTGA. CDR3 length: 14 residues. The DNA for the CDR3 is TGTGCCAGCAGCTTATATCCTGGACTGTCTGAAGCTTTCTTT. This translates into CASSLYPGLSEAFF.

This sequence joins TRBV28 and TRBJ2-5; 14 bases match TRBD2. V dropped 4 bases and J dropped 12; count of bases not matched to a gene: 10. The germline V gene encodes CDR1 MDHEN and CDR2 SYDVKM. The CDR3 loop spans 15 amino acids. The CDR3 DNA reads as TGTGCCAGCAGTTCTCCGGGACTAGCGGGAGACCACGAGTACTTC. This sequence encodes CASSSPGLAGDHEYF.

To note about this clonotype: This could be a read error, since a much larger clone is one nucleotide away. This chain connects TRBV6-5 to TRBJ2-5; 7 bases are a match to TRBD2. The J call is in doubt because the DNA end fits TRBJ2-1 better. There are 14 residues in the CDR3. CDR1 and CDR2 from the germline V gene are MNHEY and SVGAGI. In nucleotides, the CDR3 is TGTGCCAGCATTTCCGACTTCGGGCGGGAGACCCAGTTCTTC. Amino acid sequence: CASISDFGRETQFF.

The rearrangement uses TRBV20-1 and TRBJ2-7, with D perhaps being TRBD1 or TRBD2 (6 bases each). CDR3 size: 15 residues. Germline V CDR1 and CDR2: DFQATT, SNEGSKA (reference sequence). V lost 4 bases, J lost 2 bases, and 18 bases lay in between. The CDR3 here is CSAISLSGGAYEQYF. The CDR3 DNA reads TGCAGTGCTATTTCGTTGTCCGGGGGCGCCTACGAGCAGTACTTC.

This clonotype showed up many times. The chain has TRBV12-3 or TRBV12-4 and TRBJ2-7; D gene ambiguous. This CDR3 has 15 amino acids. Trimming removed 6 bases at V and 3 bases at J, with 18 bases between. The CDR3 reads CASSLRYPGLYEQYF. The CDR3, as DNA: TGTGCCAGCAGCCTAAGGTACCCAGGCCTCTACGAGCAGTACTTC.

This clonotype was recorded at least ten times. The gene calls are TRBV28 and TRBJ1-1; D is ambiguous. V lost 7 bases and J 0 bases, leaving 12 bases between the germline ends. The germline CDR1 and CDR2 sequences are MDHEN and SYDVKM. This CDR3 region has 14 residues. The CDR3 sequence is CASTSGSLNTEAFF. The DNA of the CDR3 is TGTGCCAGCACCTCTGGCAGCTTGAACACTGAAGCTTTCTTT.

This clonotype was picked up many times. V is TRBV6-1 and J is TRBJ2-5; 10 nucleotides align to TRBD1. CDR3 length: 14 residues. Trimming took 8 bases from V and 5 from J; bases not matched to a gene: 8. The germline V gene has CDR1 MNHNS and CDR2 SASEGT. CDR3 loop: CASRASGQGETQYF. CDR3 nucleotides: TGTGCCAGCCGGGCATCGGGACAGGGGGAGACCCAGTACTTC.

This clonotype was seen many times. This chain joins TRBV6-1 and TRBJ1-1, with no clear D. Germline CDR1 is MNHNS and CDR2 is SASEGT. V lost 4 bases and J 4 bases, leaving 13 bases between the germline ends. The CDR3 sequence is 14 residues long. The CDR3 DNA sequence: TGTGCCAGCAGTGTTGGGCCTCAGAGCACTGAAGCTTTCTTT. As protein: CASSVGPQSTEAFF.